The rows below give T cell receptor beta chains drawn from one sample of a study of blood T cell repertoires in COVID-19. Here immunoSEQ multiplex PCR was the method, and the copy in TCRdb shows in-frame clones only, minus some. The sample holds under 350,000 clones; around 78% are singletons and the top ten take 4.6%. Sequencing was done on a sample of peripheral blood. Every receptor here comes from a man between 60 and 75 years old who had recovered from COVID-19. CDR3s include the opening cysteine and the closing phenylalanine or tryptophan. A D gene is named only where the DNA matches it firmly. The size of a clone is reported for some rows only, either as once, few or many, or as a class for expanded clones.

NA	TRBV9	TRBD1	TRBJ1-1	TGTGCCAGCAGCAGACAGGGTTACACTGAAGCTTTCTTT	CASSRQGYTEAFF
NA	TRBV5-1	TRBD2	TRBJ2-1	TGCGCCAGCAGCTTAGCTAGCGGGAGTAAGGGACACAATGAGCAGTTCTTC	CASSLASGSKGHNEQFF
NA	TRBV30	TRBD2	TRBJ2-3	TGTGCCTGGAGTCGGGGGGGCGGGAACACAGATACGCAGTATTTT	CAWSRGGGNTDTQYF
NA	TRBV7-9	NA	TRBJ2-7	TGTGCCAGCAGCCGGAGGTCCGTGGACGAGCAGTACTTC	CASSRRSVDEQYF
NA	TRBV5-1	TRBD2	TRBJ2-5	TGCGCCAGCAGCTTAGGACTAGCTCGGGAGACCCAGTACTTC	CASSLGLARETQYF
NA	TRBV12-3/TRBV12-4	NA	TRBJ2-6	TGTGCCAGCGTCGAGGGGGCCAACGTCCTGACTTTC	CASVEGANVLTF
once	TRBV7-9	TRBD1	TRBJ1-1	TGTGCCAGCAGCTTACCACCGGGACAGGGGGCCACTGAAGCTTTCTTT	CASSLPPGQGATEAFF
once	TRBV12-2	NA	TRBJ2-2	TGTGCAAGTCGCACTGACAGAGGTGGTAACACCGGGGAGCTGTTTTTT	CASRTDRGGNTGELFF
few	TRBV5-1	TRBD1	TRBJ2-5	TGCGCCAGCAGCTTGGCCGGGCAGGGGGCGAGGTTAGAGACCCAGTACTTC	CASSLAGQGARLETQYF
NA	TRBV5-1	TRBD1	TRBJ1-1	TGCGCCAGCAGCACGGGACAGGAACGGAACACTGAAGCTTTCTTT	CASSTGQERNTEAFF
NA	TRBV6-1	TRBD1	TRBJ2-7	TGTGCCAGCAGTGAAGTACCCGGACAGGGGGCCGAGCAGTACTTC	CASSEVPGQGAEQYF
NA	TRBV7-6	TRBD2	TRBJ2-1	TGTGCCAGCAGCTTTGTGGGAGGGCCGAATGAGCAGTTCTTC	CASSFVGGPNEQFF
NA	TRBV5-4	TRBD2	TRBJ2-7	TGTGCCAGCAGCTTGCCCGAGAGACTAGCGCAGTACTTC	CASSLPERLAQYF
NA	TRBV19	NA	TRBJ1-2	TGTGCCAGTAGTAGAGTGGCAGGGGAATTCGCCTTC	CASSRVAGEFAF
NA	TRBV19	TRBD2	TRBJ2-1	TGTGCCAGTAGTACAACTAGCGGGAGAGGGGTTTTGGATGAGCAGTTCTTC	CASSTTSGRGVLDEQFF
NA	TRBV28	TRBD1	TRBJ1-3	TGTGCCAGCCTTGCTACAGGGGAAACGCGCAACACCATATATTTT	CASLATGETRNTIYF
NA	TRBV5-1	NA	TRBJ1-3	TGCGCCAGCAGCTTGGCAGAAATCTCTGGAAACACCATATATTTT	CASSLAEISGNTIYF
once	TRBV19	NA	TRBJ1-5	TGTGCCAGTAGTCCCTTTGGGGGGGCGCGAAGCAATCAGCCCCAGCATTTT	CASSPFGGARSNQPQHF
NA	TRBV12-3/TRBV12-4	NA	TRBJ2-7	TGTGCCAGCGCGGGACTGGCACTGTACGAGCAGTACTTC	CASAGLALYEQYF
NA	TRBV30	TRBD2	TRBJ2-7	TGTGCCTGGCGTTACGGGAGGGCGACCTACGAGCAGTACTTC	CAWRYGRATYEQYF
NA	TRBV7-2	NA	TRBJ1-6	TGTGCCAGCAGTCTCCTTGGTCTCGGCGGTTCAAATTCACCCCTCCACTTT	CASSLLGLGGSNSPLHF
NA	TRBV6-5	TRBD1	TRBJ1-6	TGTGCCAGCAGTTACTCGACAGGGAATAAATCACCCCTCCACTTT	CASSYSTGNKSPLHF
NA	TRBV13	TRBD2	TRBJ2-7	TGTGCCAGCAGCCGCCGGGGAGCGGGAGTGTACGAGCAGTACTTC	CASSRRGAGVYEQYF
NA	TRBV9	NA	TRBJ2-3	TGTGCCAGCAGCGTAGTCGGGGGAACCACAGATACGCAGTATTTT	CASSVVGGTTDTQYF
once	TRBV7-8	NA	TRBJ1-3	TGTGCCAGCAGCCCAAGTGGGAGCGGAAACACCATATATTTT	CASSPSGSGNTIYF
NA	TRBV6-5	TRBD2	TRBJ2-7	TGTGCCAGCAGATTACTAGCGGGAGATCGGTACGAGCAGTACTTC	CASRLLAGDRYEQYF
NA	TRBV9	TRBD2	TRBJ2-7	TGTGCCAGCAGCGTAGGAAGCGGGGGGAATCACGAGCAGTACTTC	CASSVGSGGNHEQYF
NA	TRBV9	TRBD1	TRBJ2-3	TGTGCCAGCAGCCTCAAAGACAGGGAAAGGGTGGATACGCAGTATTTT	CASSLKDRERVDTQYF
once	TRBV6-5	TRBD1	TRBJ2-7	TGTGCCAGCGCCTTCCAGGGACAGGGGGCCTACGAGCAGTACTTC	CASAFQGQGAYEQYF
few	TRBV11-3	TRBD1	TRBJ2-2	TGTGCCAGCAGCTCCGGGACAGCGAACACCGGGGAGCTGTTTTTT	CASSSGTANTGELFF
NA	TRBV6-6	TRBD2	TRBJ2-1	TGTGCCAGCGGGAGGGCCGGGTACAATGAGCAGTTCTTC	CASGRAGYNEQFF
once	TRBV10-3	TRBD2	TRBJ2-7	TGTGCCGCCGCTCCCGAGACTAGCGGGACGTGGTACTTC	CAAAPETSGTWYF
NA	TRBV7-9	TRBD1	TRBJ1-2	TGTGCCAGCAGCTTAGGAGGGGGCGATGGCTACACCTTC	CASSLGGGDGYTF
NA	TRBV6-1	TRBD2	TRBJ2-3	TGTGCCAGCAGTGGGACTAGCGGGAGGGTTGGCACAGATACGCAGTATTTT	CASSGTSGRVGTDTQYF
NA	TRBV16	TRBD1	TRBJ2-4	TGTGCCAGCAGCCAACGGTTAGGACAGGGGGCCAAAAACATTCAGTACTTC	CASSQRLGQGAKNIQYF
NA	TRBV7-9	TRBD2	TRBJ2-3	TGTGCCAGCAGCTTAGCTAGCGGGAGGCCCACAGATACGCAGTATTTT	CASSLASGRPTDTQYF
NA	TRBV4-2	TRBD1	TRBJ1-5	TGTGCCAGCAGCCCGGGACAGGGGGGCAATCAGCCCCAGCATTTT	CASSPGQGGNQPQHF
NA	TRBV5-1	NA	TRBJ2-5	TGCGCCAGCAGCTACCTTGGACTCGAACAAGAGACCCAGTACTTC	CASSYLGLEQETQYF
few	TRBV6-1	TRBD1	TRBJ1-5	TGTGCCAGCAGTGATTTGACAGGGGCTAATTTATGGCCCCAGCATTTT	CASSDLTGANLWPQHF